The next 9 T cell receptor beta chains were all read from a single sample in a study of control samples from healthy donors and cancer patients. Using immunoSEQ multiplex PCR, the repertoire was profiled, and TCRdb retains in-frame clones only, with some absent. The table has about 250,000 clones, over 75% seen once; the top ten hold 13%. Sequenced material: PBMCs. These receptors originate from a woman aged 55 to 70 with lung cancer.

This chain connects TRBV10-3 to TRBJ2-1; D remains unclear. Germline V gene data show CDR1 as ENHRY and CDR2 as SYGVKD. With 3 bases removed from V and 2 bases from J, the gap between germline ends came to 11 bases. The CDR3 extends over 15 amino acids. This chain's CDR3 is CAISEVTPTYNEQFF. The DNA for the CDR3 is TGTGCCATCAGTGAAGTCACTCCTACCTACAATGAGCAGTTCTTC.

This chain connects TRBV5-1 to TRBJ2-1; 8 nucleotides align to TRBD2. The V gene end was trimmed by 4 bases and the J gene end by 6 bases; junction bases not matched to a gene: 6. This CDR3 spans 14 amino acids. Germline V gene sequence: CDR1 SGHRS, CDR2 YFSETQ. CDR3: CASSPPGGANEQFF. The CDR3 DNA sequence: TGCGCCAGCAGCCCGCCGGGGGGGGCCAATGAGCAGTTCTTC.

This sequence joins TRBV7-2 and TRBJ1-1; 8 bases are shared with TRBD1. CDR3 length equals 15 residues. The junction had 9 bases not matched to a gene; V was cut back by 4 bases and J by 5 bases. The germline V gene encodes CDR1 SGHTA and CDR2 FQGNSA. CDR3 coding DNA: TGTGCCAGCAGCTCCCAGGGGGCGCTGGGAACTGAAGCTTTCTTT. It yields the protein CASSSQGALGTEAFF.

This chain joins TRBV10-1 and TRBJ1-6; 10 bases agree with TRBD1. Trimming removed 10 bases from V and 6 bases from J; junction bases left unmatched: 6. The CDR3 sequence is 14 residues long. Germline CDR1 is WNHNN and CDR2 is SYGVQD (reference sequence). CDR3 DNA sequence: TGCGCCACCTCCGGGACAGGGGCTAATTCACCCCTCCACTTT. This translates into CATSGTGANSPLHF.

V usage is TRBV30 and J usage is TRBJ1-5; no clear D gene. This CDR3 region has 13 residues. CDR1 GTSNPN and CDR2 SVGIG come from the germline V gene (reference sequence). V lost 3 bases and J 7 bases, leaving 13 bases between the germline ends. CDR3 in amino acids: CAWSLMGGQPQHF. The DNA for the CDR3 is TGTGCCTGGAGCTTGATGGGAGGACAGCCCCAGCATTTT.

The chain employs TRBV28 and TRBJ1-3; TRBD1 is a possible D gene (6 bases). Germline values: CDR1 MDHEN, CDR2 SYDVKM. V was shortened by 5 bases and J by 8 bases, with 19 bases between the two germline ends. The CDR3 totals 15 residues. CDR3 in amino acids: CASSPGGTGKDTIYF. For the CDR3, the DNA is TGTGCCAGCAGTCCCGGTGGAACAGGGAAGGACACCATATATTTT.

This rearrangement joins TRBV3-1 (or the pseudogene TRBV3-2) to TRBJ1-6; D is uncertain. Germline V gene data show CDR1 as LGHDT and CDR2 as YNNKEL (reference sequence). Deletions cut 1 base from V and 2 bases from J, with 12 bases between. The CDR3 loop spans 17 amino acids. The CDR3 bases are TGTGCCAGCAGCCAAGCCGCCAGGAGTACCTATAATTCACCCCTCCACTTT. Protein product: CASSQAARSTYNSPLHF.

Here the CDR3 reads CASSQFVGLNYGYTF. CDR3 in DNA: TGTGCCAGCAGCCAATTCGTAGGACTAAACTATGGCTACACCTTC. The V and J genes are TRBV3-1 (or the pseudogene TRBV3-2) and TRBJ1-2; D is ambiguous. This CDR3 spans 15 amino acids. Deletions cut 2 bases from V and 2 bases from J, with 12 bases between. CDR1 is LGHDT and CDR2 is YNNKEL in the germline V gene (reference sequence).

This chain uses TRBV11-2 with TRBJ2-3, with D possibly TRBD2 on 6 matching bases. V lost 6 bases and J 5 bases, leaving 12 bases between the germline ends. The CDR3 is 13 amino acids. Germline-derived CDR1 and CDR2 are SGHAT and FQNNGV. Here the CDR3 reads CASRGGGRDTQYF. As DNA, the CDR3 is TGTGCCAGCAGGGGTGGAGGGAGAGATACGCAGTATTTT.